This T cell receptor beta chain appears in the sequencing data of a study of shared clonotypes between healthy human individuals (dated by TCRdb to the early 2020s). The study in broad terms: The cohort included a few men and a couple of women between 18 and 49 years of age. For each donor, CD4 naive and CD4 memory were each run on three plates, CD8 naive on two plates, and CD8 memory on one plate. To estimate repertoire size and how much clonotypes are shared between individuals, the study performed deep sequencing of blood TCR repertoires from about five healthy adults. Between about 0.85 and 8.9 billion PBMCs per donor were obtained by leukapheresis. To increase sequencing depth and limit assay-specific biases, different laboratories used diverse techniques to prepare libraries and sequence TCR repertoires. The study at large found these results: Estimated clonotype richness was generally larger for naive than for memory subsets. Sampling was restricted to blood, and TCR repertoires in tissues likely differ from the TCR repertoires found in blood. Pairwise subsampling led to the expectation that sequencing depth would affect the degree of clonotype sharing among donors. Clonotypes shared by all four sorted-subset donors showed higher generation probabilities than non-shared clonotypes. Incomplete sequencing was indicated by rarefaction of sorted-subset datasets, despite the large sequencing depth. Sharing across several donors was observed for around 5% of naive CD4, less than 4% of naive CD8, 2% to 2.5% of memory CD4, and 0.4% of memory CD8 clonotypes. Because the study included a small number of donors, the genetic and exposure-history diversity represented was limited.

CDR3 length: 14 amino acids, cysteine to phenylalanine. The kept DNA is CDR3 alone, 42 bases in frame from the first base. V is reduced by 5 bases and J by 8 bases, leaving a spacing of 16 bases between them. The germline V gene encodes CDR1 SEHNR and CDR2 FQNEAQ (reference sequence). The donors were healthy, HIV-negative adults who had no recently reported acute infections or vaccinations. Only Caucasian adults living in Nashville, Tennessee, USA were represented among the donors. Magnetic negative selection was used to enrich CD4+ T cells, after which naive cells were positively selected on CD45RA and the negative fraction became the memory subset. Blood was obtained by leukapheresis, after which PBMCs were separated by Ficoll-Histopaque density gradient centrifugation and cryopreserved in liquid nitrogen vapor phase. Purity and quantity of every magnetically sorted T cell population were checked by analytical flow cytometry. Each sorted fraction had its genomic DNA isolated and then quantified by UV absorbance on a Nanodrop 2000c.

Concerning this clone itself: This clone's antigen is unknown. Base quality data are lacking; no much larger clone is found one base away.

TCR CDR3 regions were amplified from genomic DNA by multiplex PCR using the deep immunoSEQ assay. Genomic DNA extracted from each cell subset was distributed evenly over all wells of several immunoSEQ 96-well plates, and each plate served as one replicate. Each replicate PCR for sorted subsets received roughly 0.2 ug genomic DNA, equal to roughly 33,000 T cell genomes. Purified libraries were quantified with a Qubit 3.0 fluorometer, sized on a Bioanalyzer 2100, and re-quantified with the KAPA Library Quantification kit. A separate single-read 150-cycle Illumina NextSeq 550 flow cell was used to sequence each immunoSEQ 96-well plate. For the original study's pipeline: The immunoSEQ output contained only junctional sequences without quality scores, so filtering could not match that applied to full-length reads. To assign V/J genes and CDR3, sequences were annotated against IMGT germline references using PyIR, a Python wrapper for IgBLAST v1.9. Reads with weak V/J assignments (E-value above 1e-6), missing CDR3, stop codons, out-of-frame junctions, or ambiguous translated residues were removed. V3J clonotypes were defined by identical inferred V gene, J gene, and CDR3 amino acid sequence. The percentage overlap between two repertoires was calculated by dividing the number of shared unique clonotypes by the size of the smaller repertoire. Three approaches were used to assess repertoire richness: RTK rarefaction, the Chao1 estimator, and Recon v2.1 estimates of unobserved clonotypes. OLGA was used to compute generation probabilities for all TCRbeta clonotypes that the gDNA method yielded from a few donors. The source is immuneACCESS, and TCRdb retained only in-frame sequences with V and J called. Part of the clones is not carried over; for the studies checked, unresolved V genes explain less than half of this, and the remainder is unexplained. V, J and clone size are those of that table, while D and trimming were read from the DNA. The sample has 2 million to 3 million clones on record, around 94% of them singletons. Roughly 0.15% of the sample comes from the top ten.

The chain is encoded by TRBV7-9 joined to TRBJ2-1; TRBD1 is perhaps the D gene, given 5 matching bases. The clonotype comes from a man aged 18 to 30 in good health. Material for sequencing was naive CD4+ T cells sorted from blood. Taken with the paper, the label for cell subset or site translates to: CD45RA+ positively selected. The DNA is as follows: TGTGCCAGCAGCGTGTCCCGGATAGGGGATGAGCAGTTCTTC. The encoded protein is CASSVSRIGDEQFF.